Shown below are 31 T cell receptor beta chains from a single sample sequenced in a study of neurological immune-mediated disorders. TCRdb re-called the 5' RACE reads with MiXCR, one entry per CDR3 protein. The data hold roughly 67,000 distinct CDR3 sequences, with over 4% observed a single time. Sequenced: PBMCs. These receptors all stem from a man between 50 and 59 years old with multiple sclerosis.

This clonotype was seen a handful of times. This CDR3 is CASSYTGFTEAFF. In nucleotides, the CDR3 is TGCGCCAGCAGCTATACAGGCTTCACTGAAGCTTTCTTT. The chain uses TRBV5-1 and TRBJ1-1; maybe TRBD1 (5 bases). The CDR3 has 13 amino acids. In germline, CDR1 is SGHRS, CDR2 YFSETQ. V was clipped by 3 bases and J by 4 bases, with 10 bases between them.

This clonotype was seen a few times. V gene TRBV9 combines with J gene TRBJ1-1; D gene unclear. Germline V lookup: CDR1 SGDLS, CDR2 YYNGEE. The CDR3 is 15 residues long. V was trimmed by 0 bases and J by 6 bases, leaving 15 bases between them. The DNA of the CDR3 is TGTGCCAGCAGCGTAGGGGTCGGGATTAACGCTGAAGCTTTCTTT. Translation: CASSVGVGINAEAFF.

This clonotype was counted at least ten times. The chain employs TRBV5-1 and TRBJ2-1; D may match TRBD1 or TRBD2 (5 bases each). CDR3 length: 17 amino acids. Germline CDR1 and CDR2: SGHRS and YFSETQ. The germline V and J ends were trimmed by 2 bases and 1 base, with 16 bases remaining between them. CDR3 in amino acids: CASSLNRDARSYNEQFF. CDR3 DNA: TGCGCCAGCAGCTTAAATCGGGACGCAAGGTCCTACAATGAGCAGTTCTTC.

The gene calls are TRBV5-1 and TRBJ2-3; TRBD2 matches at 10 bases. This CDR3 is built from 15 residues. The germline V gene encodes CDR1 SGHRS and CDR2 YFSETQ. V gave up 5 bases and J gave up 3 bases; unmatched junction bases: 6. The DNA of the CDR3 is TGCGCCAGCAGAGCACTAGCGGGGCATACAGATACGCAGTATTTT. This codes for CASRALAGHTDTQYF.

This clonotype showed up just a few times. This chain uses TRBV14 with TRBJ2-7, with 7 bases identical to TRBD1. This CDR3 is 14 amino acids long. CDR1 is SGHDN and CDR2 is FVKESK in the germline V gene. Trimming took 3 bases from V and 2 from J; bases not matched to a gene: 4. The CDR3 region is CASSHRDSPYEQYF. Here the CDR3 DNA reads TGTGCCAGCAGCCACCGGGACAGCCCCTACGAGCAGTACTTC.

This clonotype was detected ten times or more. V and J are TRBV5-1 and TRBJ2-3; 11 bases are shared with TRBD1. The trim removed 5 bases at V and 3 bases at J, leaving 2 bases unmatched. In germline, CDR1 is SGHRS, CDR2 YFSETQ. The CDR3 is made up of 14 amino acids. CDR3 bases: TGCGCCAGCAGGGACAGGGGGCGGACAGATACGCAGTATTTT. It encodes CASRDRGRTDTQYF. The variable domain in full, completed from reference TRBV5-1 and TRBJ2-3, reads KAGVTQTPRYLIKTRGQQVTLSCSPISGHRSVSWYQQTPGQGLQFLFEYFSETQRNKGNFPGRFSGRQFSNSRSEMNVSTLELGDSALYLCASRDRGRTDTQYFGPGTRLTVL.

This clonotype was seen repeatedly, ten times or more. The genes are TRBV10-3 and TRBJ1-1; 12 nucleotides match TRBD1. The germline CDR1 and CDR2 sequences are ENHRY and SYGVKD. The CDR3 is 15 amino acids. V was clipped by 2 bases and J by 5 bases; unmatched bases: 3. DNA of the CDR3: TGTGCCATCAGTGAGCAGGGACAGGGGGCGACTGAAGCTTTCTTT. This sequence encodes CAISEQGQGATEAFF.

This clonotype was seen at least ten times. V gene TRBV11-2 combines with J gene TRBJ1-2, with TRBD1 matching over 9 bases. Germline CDR1 reads SGHAT; CDR2 reads FQNNGV. Trimming cost V 3 bases and J 4 bases; bases outside gene matches: 3. The CDR3 has 14 amino acids. The CDR3 here is CASSFTGGGYGYTF. DNA of the CDR3: TGTGCCAGCAGCTTTACAGGGGGCGGCTATGGCTACACCTTC.

This clonotype was counted at least ten times. The rearrangement uses TRBV28 and TRBJ2-3; TRBD2 aligns across 7 bases. The CDR3 is made up of 14 amino acids. The junction had 8 bases not matched to a gene; V was cut back by 5 bases and J by 6 bases. CDR1 and CDR2 from the germline V gene are MDHEN and SYDVKM. In DNA form, the CDR3 reads TGTGCCAGCAGTCCCCCGGGGACTATGGATACGCAGTATTTT. Translated, it gives CASSPPGTMDTQYF.

V usage is TRBV20-1 and J usage is TRBJ1-1; possible D gene TRBD1, 6 bases. This CDR3 region has 15 residues. CDR1 is DFQATT, CDR2 SNEGSKA, per germline (reference sequence). V lost 0 bases to trimming and J lost 2 bases, with 13 bases between them. CDR3 coding DNA: TGCAGTGCTAGAGAGAGGGGGGGCCTCAACACTGAAGCTTTCTTT. Amino acid sequence: CSARERGGLNTEAFF.

In its sample, this clonotype was seen a few times. The V gene is TRBV9, the J gene TRBJ1-3, with unresolved D. This CDR3 spans 12 amino acids. V lost 3 bases, J lost 3 bases, and 4 bases lay in between. Germline V gives CDR1 SGDLS, CDR2 YYNGEE. As DNA, the CDR3 is TGTGCCAGCAGCGCCTATGGAAACACCATATATTTT. This codes for CASSAYGNTIYF. The full variable domain, completed using reference TRBV9 and TRBJ1-3, is DSGVTQTPKHLITATGQRVTLRCSPRSGDLSVYWYQQSLDQGLQFLIQYYNGEERAKGNILERFSAQQFPDLHSELNLSSLELGDSALYFCASSAYGNTIYFGEGSWLTVV.

This clonotype was counted ten times or more. V is TRBV5-6 and J is TRBJ1-2; 9 nucleotides agree with TRBD1. Germline CDR1 reads SGHDT; CDR2 reads YYEEEE. After removal of 4 bases from V and 4 bases from J, the junction contained 8 bases not matched to a gene. This CDR3 comprises 15 residues. CDR3 bases: TGTGCCAGCAGCAGGGGACAGGGTGGCTTCTATGGCTACACCTTC. As protein: CASSRGQGGFYGYTF.

This clonotype was seen ten or more times. This chain joins TRBV21-1 and TRBJ1-1; the table's D call TRBD1 went unverified against the DNA. TRBV21-1 is labeled a pseudogene. CDR3 size: 19 residues. The CDR3 protein is CASSKSTISQGQMNTEAFF. Written as DNA, the CDR3 is TGTGCCAGCAGCAAATCAACTATTAGCCAGGGACAGATGAACACTGAAGCTTTCTTT.

This clonotype was observed many times. The V and J genes are TRBV20-1 and TRBJ2-7, with D hard to call. CDR1 is DFQATT and CDR2 is SNEGSKA in the germline V gene (reference sequence). Trimming removed 1 base at V and 4 bases at J, with 8 bases between. The CDR3 extends over 12 amino acids. Written as DNA, the CDR3 is TGCAGTGCTAGAGGCAGCTCATACGAGCAGTACGTC. It encodes CSARGSSYEQYV.

This clonotype was counted many times. CDR3 amino acids: CASSLEGNIQYF. CDR3 sequence (DNA): TGCGCCAGCAGCTTGGAAGGGAACATTCAGTACTTC. The rearrangement joins TRBV5-1 to TRBJ2-4; D gene uncertain. The V end lost 0 bases, the J end lost 7 bases, and 5 bases lay between the germline ends. The CDR3 is 12 amino acids. Germline V lookup: CDR1 SGHRS, CDR2 YFSETQ.

This clonotype was seen ten or more times. The chain joins TRBV2 to TRBJ2-7, with 7 positions matching TRBD2. Per the germline V gene, CDR1 is SNHLY and CDR2 is FYNNEI. The CDR3 totals 14 residues. J gave up 8 bases and V 6 bases, and 13 bases lay outside the gene matches. The CDR3 loop is CASSRGGDITKQYF. DNA for the CDR3: TGTGCCAGCAGCCGGGGAGGGGATATTACGAAGCAGTACTTC.

This clonotype showed up just a few times. The CDR3 DNA reads as TGTGCCAGCAGCCCCCGAGGGGCGAACTCCTACAATGAGCAGTTCTTC. Amino acid sequence: CASSPRGANSYNEQFF. The chain couples TRBV7-6 to TRBJ2-1; perhaps D is TRBD1 or TRBD2 (5 bases each). Germline values: CDR1 SGHVS, CDR2 FNYEAQ. Trimming took 5 bases from V and 0 from J, leaving 14 bases between them. The CDR3 extends over 16 amino acids.

This clonotype has only a few counts. CDR3 nucleotides: TGTGCCAGCAGCTTACAGGGATCTAACTATGGCTACACCTTC. It translates to CASSLQGSNYGYTF. The V and J genes are TRBV12-3 or TRBV12-4 and TRBJ1-2, with D tentatively TRBD1 (6 bases). The V end was cut by 6 bases, the J end by 0 bases, with 11 bases between. This CDR3 region has 14 residues.

This clonotype was seen ten or more times. For the CDR3, the DNA is TGTGCCATCAGTGAGCTCCAGACGGGAAATTCACCCCTCCACTTT. This translates into CAISELQTGNSPLHF. V gene TRBV10-3 combines with J gene TRBJ1-6, with D unclear. V shed 2 bases and J shed 7 bases, with 12 bases lying between them. Germline V gene sequence: CDR1 ENHRY, CDR2 SYGVKD. The CDR3 totals 15 residues.

This clonotype has at least ten counts. The chain carries TRBV6-4 and TRBJ1-1; 10 bases fit TRBD1. This CDR3 is 15 amino acids long. V shed 6 bases and J 4 bases; nucleotides not matched to a gene: 8. Germline CDR1 is MRHNA and CDR2 is SNTAGT. For the CDR3, the DNA is TGTGCCAGCAGCCCTAGGACAGGGGGGATCACTGAAGCTTTCTTT. This translates into CASSPRTGGITEAFF.

This clonotype has a count of ten or more. The chain uses TRBV5-1 and TRBJ2-4; no definite D call. The germline gives CDR1 SGHRS, CDR2 YFSETQ. The CDR3 sequence is 15 residues long. V was pared by 5 bases and J by 8 bases, with 20 bases between. The CDR3 loop reads CASRKSASRRDIQYF. DNA of the CDR3: TGCGCCAGCAGAAAGTCGGCTTCCCGACGTGACATTCAGTACTTC.

This clonotype was seen many times. The chain has TRBV5-1 and TRBJ2-5; no clear D gene. Germline V gene data show CDR1 as SGHRS and CDR2 as YFSETQ. V lost 0 bases, J lost 0 bases, and 9 bases lay in between. The CDR3 runs to 15 residues. The CDR3 here is CASSLVVLNQETQYF. Written as DNA, the CDR3 is TGCGCCAGCAGCTTGGTTGTCCTTAACCAAGAGACCCAGTACTTC.

This chain links TRBV5-1 with TRBJ1-6, with a weak D call TRBD1 (5 bases). The V end lost 1 base, the J end lost 8 bases, and 10 bases lay between the germline ends. The CDR3 covers 14 residues. Germline V gene data show CDR1 as SGHRS and CDR2 as YFSETQ. Written as DNA, the CDR3 is TGCGCCAGCAGCTTGTGGGGGTTGGATTCACCCCTCCACTTT. Encoded protein: CASSLWGLDSPLHF.

This clonotype was counted ten times or more. The rearrangement uses TRBV5-1 and TRBJ2-5, with 7 positions matching TRBD1. This CDR3 spans 16 amino acids. Germline V lookup: CDR1 SGHRS, CDR2 YFSETQ. Trimming at V came to 0 bases and at J to 2 bases, leaving 7 bases not matched to a gene. The DNA of the CDR3 is TGCGCCAGCAGCTTGGAAAAGGGACAGATACAAGAGACCCAGTACTTC. Encoded protein: CASSLEKGQIQETQYF.

The chain recombines TRBV9 with TRBJ2-1, with 9 nucleotides matching TRBD2. The CDR3 consists of 17 residues. Germline V gene lookup returns CDR1 SGDLS and CDR2 YYNGEE. Losses at the gene ends were 2 bases for V and 4 bases for J; bases not matched to a gene: 10. CDR3 sequence (DNA): TGTGCCAGCAGCGTGAGAACCGGGACTAGCAGGTACAATGAGCAGTTCTTC. Residues: CASSVRTGTSRYNEQFF. The full variable domain, completed using reference TRBV9 and TRBJ2-1, is DSGVTQTPKHLITATGQRVTLRCSPRSGDLSVYWYQQSLDQGLQFLIQYYNGEERAKGNILERFSAQQFPDLHSELNLSSLELGDSALYFCASSVRTGTSRYNEQFFGPGTRLTVL.

This clonotype was found many times. The V gene is TRBV6-2 or TRBV6-3, the J gene TRBJ2-1; D is tentatively TRBD1 or TRBD2 (5 bases each). The ends were cut back, 5 bases at V and 5 bases at J, with 16 bases in the middle. The CDR3 contains 15 residues. CDR1 and CDR2 (germline): MNHEY, SVGEGT. This CDR3 reads CASSLFLGPNNEQFF. CDR3 sequence (DNA): TGTGCCAGCAGTCTGTTTTTGGGACCTAACAATGAGCAGTTCTTC.

This clonotype has at least ten counts. The CDR3, as DNA: TGTGCCAGCAGCCCGGGGACAGCCATGAACACTGAAGCTTTCTTT. Amino acid sequence: CASSPGTAMNTEAFF. The chain couples TRBV7-2 to TRBJ1-1, with 7 bases that match TRBD1. CDR1 SGHTA and CDR2 FQGNSA come from the germline V gene. This CDR3 comprises 15 residues. J lost 0 bases, V lost 5 bases, and 6 bases had no gene match. Together with reference TRBV7-2 and TRBJ1-1, the CDR3 gives the full variable domain: GAGVSQSPSNKVTEKGKDVELRCDPISGHTALYWYRQSLGQGLEFLIYFQGNSAPDKSGLPSDRFSAERTGGSVSTLTIQRTQQEDSAVYLCASSPGTAMNTEAFFGQGTRLTVV.

In its sample, this clonotype was seen many times. This chain uses TRBV20-1 with TRBJ2-1, with a possible D match to TRBD1 (6 bases). The CDR3 covers 15 residues. Deletions cut 2 bases from V and 5 bases from J, with 16 bases between. CDR1 is DFQATT, CDR2 SNEGSKA, per germline (reference sequence). CDR3 amino acids: CSARSWGPGNNEQFF. The CDR3 nucleotides are TGCAGTGCTAGATCATGGGGGCCAGGCAACAATGAGCAGTTCTTC.

This clonotype was detected ten times or more. The V call is TRBV9, the J call TRBJ2-2, with TRBD2 matching 9 bases. The CDR3 runs 17 residues. After removal of 0 bases from V and 4 bases from J, the junction contained 7 bases not matched to a gene. Germline V gives CDR1 SGDLS, CDR2 YYNGEE. The CDR3 nucleotides read TGTGCCAGCAGCGTAGGTAGGACTAGCGATGGCACCGGGGAGCTGTTTTTT. The encoded protein is CASSVGRTSDGTGELFF.

The chain employs TRBV7-3 and TRBJ2-3; 7 bases line up with TRBD2. The CDR3 has 14 residues. V shed 4 bases and J 6 bases; nucleotides not matched to a gene: 7. Germline lookup yields CDR1 SGHTA and CDR2 FQGTGA. The CDR3 protein is CASSSRGGVDTQYF. As DNA, the CDR3 is TGTGCCAGCAGCTCTCGCGGGGGTGTGGATACGCAGTATTTT.

This clonotype was observed at least ten times. V usage is TRBV3-1 and J usage is TRBJ2-5, with 9 nucleotides matching TRBD1. The CDR3 has 15 amino acids. The V gene's germline CDR1 is LGHDT and CDR2 YNNKEL (reference sequence). The V segment lost 1 base and the J segment 7 bases; nucleotides outside the gene matches: 7. The CDR3 spells CASSQVGTGGATQYF. CDR3 in DNA: TGTGCCAGCAGCCAAGTAGGTACAGGGGGCGCGACCCAGTACTTC.